The table lists the clone carrying this T cell receptor beta chain with many counts. Its antigen is unidentified. The sample providers were healthy Caucasian people from Russia, aged roughly 6 to 95. Staff drew around 10 milliliters of peripheral blood from each donor. With 5 bases removed from V and 5 bases from J, the gap between germline ends came to 18 bases. Germline V gene sequence: CDR1 SGHVS, CDR2 FNYEAQ. There are 15 residues in the CDR3. This specimen comes from a study of blood T cells in healthy people across ages. Study conclusions and caveats: Without sorted subsets, naive and antigen-experienced compartments could not be conclusively compared. Diversity was higher, and naive CD4+ cells more numerous, in long-lived donors than in aged donors.

It was with a sample-barcoded 5' primer and a J-beta primer mix that a second PCR of roughly 7 to 12 cycles was run. TCRdb independently ran MiXCR on the 5' RACE reads; one entry per CDR3 protein. The sample includes over 550,000 distinct CDR3 sequences, approximately 30% of them seen just once. The J gene is TRBJ2-5, the V gene TRBV7-6; D is possibly TRBD1 or TRBD2 (5 bases each). Source material: blood. The sequence came from a woman older than 75 in good health. The CDR3 here is CASSGDGASGETQYF. The CDR3 nucleotides are TGTGCCAGCAGCGGCGACGGGGCCTCCGGGGAGACCCAGTACTTC.